This is a list of T cell receptor beta chains from one sample in a study of CD8+ T cells in alopecia areata. Using immunoSEQ multiplex PCR, the repertoire was profiled, and TCRdb retains in-frame clones only, with some absent. The sample gives roughly 100,000 clones, about nine tenths of which show up once; 11% is in the top ten. The input for sequencing was CD8+ T cells sorted from blood, taken at week 34, from a patient treated with tofacitinib. Receptor source: a human donor with alopecia areata. Each CDR3 is given with its conserved first and last residue. Each record gives: V gene, J gene, D gene, CDR3 protein. The D gene is left open where the match is weak.

TRBV7-9	TRBJ2-7	TRBD1	CASSLGLTGGPYEQYF
TRBV19	TRBJ2-1	TRBD2	CASSILAGGALLWSEQFF
TRBV27	.	.	CASRGLYEQYF
TRBV5-6	TRBJ2-3	.	CASSTASSTDTQYF
TRBV29-1	TRBJ2-1	.	CSVEGEGGSYNEQFF
TRBV5-1	TRBJ2-1	TRBD2	CASSFLGLAGVYNEQFF
TRBV27	TRBJ1-5	TRBD1	CASSGQGLYQPQHF
TRBV5-6	TRBJ2-1	TRBD2	CASSSGGGYEQFF
TRBV7-9	TRBJ1-4	.	CAQTHPEEANEKLFF
TRBV7-3	TRBJ1-5	.	CASSPPGRRGDGPNQPQHF
TRBV7-7	TRBJ2-7	.	CASSRALSYEQYF
TRBV7-2	TRBJ2-1	TRBD2	CASSTLLAGGSDEQFF
TRBV27	TRBJ2-7	.	CASSRNRAYEQYF
TRBV29-1	TRBJ2-7	.	CSVDGDGIYEQYF
TRBV16	TRBJ2-7	.	CASSQYGQSYEQYF
TRBV29-1	TRBJ2-7	TRBD2	CSVDATTGLAGRGTYEQYF
TRBV27	TRBJ2-3	.	CASRDSFGGTDTRYF
TRBV20-1	TRBJ2-5	.	CSARLMGMRYF